The source of this T cell receptor (beta chain) is a study of T-cell memory formation after mild COVID-19. TCRdb re-derived calls from the 5' RACE reads in MiXCR, one entry per CDR3 protein. This repertoire shows hundreds of thousands of distinct CDR3 sequences, about 20% found once; its top ten account for 20% to 25%. The V and J ends lost 0 bases and 6 bases respectively, with 10 bases between them. The CDR3 runs to 14 residues. The germline gives CDR1 SGHRS, CDR2 YFSETQ. The rearrangement joins TRBV5-1 to TRBJ2-1, with D tentatively TRBD1 (5 bases). The TCR comes from a man aged 18 to 30 who had mild COVID-19 (a few samples of this study predate the infection). Cell type and time point are not known. The sample comprised PBMCs or a T cell subset sorted from them (not recorded which). The CDR3 protein is CASSLGRAGNEQFF. As DNA, the CDR3 is TGCGCCAGCAGCTTGGGCAGGGCAGGCAATGAGCAGTTCTTC.